The 27 T cell receptor beta chains presented below share a single source sample, sequenced in a study of control samples from healthy donors and cancer patients. Using immunoSEQ multiplex PCR, the repertoire was profiled, and TCRdb retains in-frame clones only, with some absent. The data show 25,000 to 35,000 clones, roughly 78% seen once. The sequenced material came from PBMCs. The receptors derive from a man aged 60 to 69 with head and neck cancer.

The V call is TRBV7-2, the J call TRBJ2-7; TRBD1 or TRBD2 may be the D gene (5 bases each). The V gene lost 5 bases and the J gene lost 2 bases, with 19 bases spanning the gap. Germline CDR1 is SGHTA and CDR2 is FQGNSA. The CDR3 has 16 amino acids. In DNA form, the CDR3 reads TGTGCCAGCAGCCCCTCCCATGTTGGGGGAGCCTACGAGCAGTACTTC. This gives the protein CASSPSHVGGAYEQYF.

This chain connects TRBV5-1 to TRBJ1-2; D ambiguous. Trimming stripped 0 bases from V and 8 bases from J, with 5 bases between. CDR1 is SGHRS, CDR2 YFSETQ, per germline. The CDR3 extends over 11 amino acids. The CDR3 nucleotides are TGCGCCAGCAGCTTGGGCGAGGGCTACACCTTC. This encodes CASSLGEGYTF.

V and J are TRBV19 and TRBJ2-1, with D possibly matching TRBD2 (6 bases). Germline V gene lookup returns CDR1 LNHDA and CDR2 SQIVND (reference sequence). Trimming stripped 7 bases from V and 3 bases from J, with 22 bases between. The CDR3 loop spans 17 amino acids. The CDR3 region is CASTISLADPIYNEQFF. CDR3 DNA sequence: TGTGCCAGTACCATATCGTTAGCGGACCCCATCTACAATGAGCAGTTCTTC.

V usage is TRBV7-2 and J usage is TRBJ2-5, with D hard to call. CDR1 and CDR2 (germline): SGHTA, FQGNSA. The CDR3 runs to 15 residues. V lost 1 base and J 1 base, leaving 10 bases between the germline ends. The chain's CDR3 is CASSLGATIQETQYF. As DNA, the CDR3 is TGTGCCAGCAGCTTAGGAGCTACCATCCAAGAGACCCAGTACTTC.

V and J are TRBV25-1 and TRBJ1-5, with TRBD1 as a possible D gene (6 bases). This CDR3 is built from 15 residues. Germline loops: CDR1 MGHDK, CDR2 SYGVNS. Trimming cost V 3 bases and J 4 bases, with 13 bases left between them. CDR3 DNA: TGTGCCAGCAGTGAGGGAGGGGGGATGAATCAGCCCCAGCATTTT. It codes for CASSEGGGMNQPQHF.

This clone has more than one count but fewer than ten. The chain joins TRBV2 to TRBJ2-1, with 12 bases fitting TRBD2. Germline CDR1 is SNHLY and CDR2 is FYNNEI. V lost 4 bases to trimming and J lost 5 bases; unmatched junction nucleotides: 0. CDR3 length: 14 amino acids. The CDR3 region has the DNA TGTGCCAGCAGTGGGACTAGCGGGGACAATGAGCAGTTCTTC. This codes for CASSGTSGDNEQFF.

The V gene is TRBV4-1, the J gene TRBJ2-2, with a possible D match to TRBD2 (6 bases). V lost 4 bases and J lost 2, with 17 bases in between. Germline V CDR1 and CDR2: MGHRA, YSYEKL. The CDR3 has 17 amino acids. CDR3 in DNA: TGCGCCAGCAGCCGCCGTTCGACTAGTTCTAACACCGGGGAGCTGTTTTTT. This gives the protein CASSRRSTSSNTGELFF.

This rearrangement joins TRBV18 to TRBJ2-5; TRBD2 is a possible D gene (6 bases). CDR3 length equals 14 residues. V dropped 4 bases and J dropped 5 bases, with 14 bases sitting between them. In germline, CDR1 is KGHSH, CDR2 LQKENI. CDR3 sequence: CASSRSGDAETQYF. Written as DNA, the CDR3 is TGTGCCAGCTCACGGTCGGGAGACGCGGAGACCCAGTACTTC.

The table lists this clone with a few counts. This chain joins TRBV5-8 and TRBJ1-2; no clear D. The CDR3 spans 11 residues. Germline V gene lookup returns CDR1 SGHTS and CDR2 YDEGEE. V lost 4 bases, J lost 8 bases, and 9 bases lay in between. CDR3 nucleotides: TGTGCCAGCAGCGTACTCGGGGGCTACACCTTC. It is translated as CASSVLGGYTF.

The chain couples TRBV27 to TRBJ1-2; D ambiguous. The V gene's germline CDR1 is MNHEY and CDR2 SMNVEV (reference sequence). Trimming took 4 bases from V and 6 from J, leaving 12 bases between them. CDR3 length equals 13 residues. The CDR3 sequence: CASSSKNLHGYTF. CDR3 nucleotide sequence: TGTGCCAGCAGTTCAAAGAACCTACATGGCTACACCTTC.

This clone has a single count. This rearrangement joins TRBV29-1 to TRBJ1-3, with TRBD1 as a possible D gene (6 bases). The CDR3 length is 15 residues. The germline gives CDR1 SQVTM, CDR2 ANQGSEA. Trimming removed 4 bases at V and 4 bases at J, with 17 bases between. The CDR3 loop is CSVGEPGGAGNTIYF. The CDR3 coding sequence is TGCAGCGTTGGTGAGCCCGGGGGCGCGGGAAACACCATATATTTT.

V gene TRBV9 combines with J gene TRBJ2-2; 7 bases are shared with TRBD2. Germline V gives CDR1 SGDLS, CDR2 YYNGEE. Trimming cost V 6 bases and J 4 bases; bases outside gene matches: 12. The CDR3 length is 16 residues. The CDR3 loop reads CASTSPTGEGTGELFF. The CDR3 DNA reads TGTGCCAGCACCTCGCCCACGGGGGAGGGCACCGGGGAGCTGTTTTTT. Using reference TRBV9 and TRBJ2-2 for the parts outside the CDR3, the full variable domain is DSGVTQTPKHLITATGQRVTLRCSPRSGDLSVYWYQQSLDQGLQFLIQYYNGEERAKGNILERFSAQQFPDLHSELNLSSLELGDSALYFCASTSPTGEGTGELFFGEGSRLTVL.

The rearrangement joins TRBV6-5 to TRBJ1-2; maybe TRBD1 (5 bases). CDR3 length: 12 residues. V was clipped by 10 bases and J by 4 bases, with 13 bases between them. Looked up from germline, CDR1 is MNHEY and CDR2 is SVGAGI. The CDR3 sequence: CATWDFTYGYTF. The CDR3 DNA follows: TGTGCCACCTGGGACTTTACCTATGGCTACACCTTC.

The rearrangement links TRBV20-1 to TRBJ2-7; D is perhaps TRBD1 (6 bases). Trimming cost V 3 bases and J 0 bases, with 12 bases left between them. Germline loops: CDR1 DFQATT, CDR2 SNEGSKA (reference sequence). This CDR3 is 14 amino acids long. The CDR3 sequence is CSASRADSSYEQYF. The CDR3 DNA sequence: TGCAGTGCTAGTAGGGCGGACAGCTCCTACGAGCAGTACTTC.

This chain links TRBV5-1 with TRBJ1-1; TRBD1 agrees at 7 bases. The germline V gene has CDR1 SGHRS and CDR2 YFSETQ. This CDR3 comprises 16 residues. With 4 bases clipped from V and 0 bases from J, the junction kept 9 bases outside the gene matches. The CDR3 region is CASSVGTASMNTEAFF. The CDR3 DNA reads TGCGCCAGCAGCGTCGGGACAGCGAGCATGAACACTGAAGCTTTCTTT.

The gene calls are TRBV5-1 and TRBJ2-3, with D uncertain. V lost 0 bases to trimming and J lost 2 bases, with 7 bases between them. The V gene's germline CDR1 is SGHRS and CDR2 YFSETQ. This CDR3 is built from 14 residues. The CDR3 nucleotides read TGCGCCAGCAGCTTGGTTGGAGTCACAGATACGCAGTATTTT. Amino acids: CASSLVGVTDTQYF.

This clone was observed a single time. The chain links TRBV6-5 to TRBJ2-2; 12 bases are shared with TRBD2. The CDR3 runs 15 residues. Trimming at V came to 2 bases and at J to 6 bases, leaving 1 base not matched to a gene. Per the germline V gene, CDR1 is MNHEY and CDR2 is SVGAGI. The CDR3 region is CASSYGTSGSGELFF. In DNA form, the CDR3 reads TGTGCCAGCAGTTACGGGACTAGCGGGTCCGGGGAGCTGTTTTTT.

The chain employs TRBV5-1 and TRBJ1-2; D might be TRBD1 (6 bases). The CDR3 loop spans 14 amino acids. The V and J ends lost 1 base and 7 bases respectively, with 14 bases between them. Per germline, CDR1 SGHRS and CDR2 YFSETQ. CDR3 amino acids: CASSLSIQGGGYTF. The CDR3, as DNA: TGCGCCAGCAGCTTGAGTATACAGGGTGGTGGCTACACCTTC.

With regard to this clone: The junction departs from germline at one end; a sequencing error may be responsible. The V and J genes are TRBV6-1 and TRBJ1-1, with D possibly being TRBD1 (6 bases). Germline CDR1 reads MNHNS; CDR2 reads SASEGT. The CDR3 runs 17 residues. Here the CDR3 reads CASSKAGAPSLDTEAFF. The CDR3 bases are TGTGCCAGCAGTAAAGCAGGGGCACCATCCTTGGACACTGAAGCTTTCTTT.

This clone has a handful of counts. The gene calls are TRBV7-2 and TRBJ1-2; unclear D gene. The length of the CDR3 is 17 residues. V lost 4 bases, J lost 0 bases, and 18 bases lay in between. Germline values: CDR1 SGHTA, CDR2 FQGNSA. This CDR3 reads CASSSVWISRSNYGYTF. DNA for the CDR3: TGTGCCAGCAGCTCCGTCTGGATTTCGAGGTCTAACTATGGCTACACCTTC.

This clone was counted between two and nine times. This chain joins TRBV14 and TRBJ1-1; no clear D. Trimming cost V 2 bases and J 0 bases, with 10 bases left between them. Germline values: CDR1 SGHDN, CDR2 FVKESK. The CDR3 length is 15 residues. The CDR3 loop reads CASSQTRPLNTEAFF. CDR3 sequence (DNA): TGTGCCAGCAGCCAAACCCGGCCTCTGAACACTGAAGCTTTCTTT.

The J gene is TRBJ1-1, the V gene TRBV27; perhaps TRBD1 as D (6 bases). Deletions cut 9 bases from V and 5 bases from J, with 19 bases between. The germline V gene encodes CDR1 MNHEY and CDR2 SMNVEV (reference sequence). This CDR3 region has 14 residues. The DNA for the CDR3 is TGTGCCAGTAGGGGGACCGCCAACGGTACTGAAGCTTTCTTT. This encodes CASRGTANGTEAFF.

The rearrangement uses TRBV7-6 and TRBJ1-5, with D unclear. The CDR3 loop spans 18 amino acids. V lost 2 bases, J lost 0 bases, and 17 bases lay in between. CDR1 is SGHVS and CDR2 is FNYEAQ in the germline V gene. The CDR3 spells CASSLSVGSGASNQPQHF. The DNA for the CDR3 is TGTGCCAGCAGCTTATCCGTTGGCAGCGGAGCTAGCAATCAGCCCCAGCATTTT.

The J gene is TRBJ2-7, the V gene TRBV7-8; TRBD2 agrees at 13 bases. J gave up 0 bases and V 6 bases, and 11 bases lay outside the gene matches. The germline V gene encodes CDR1 SGHVS and CDR2 FQNEAQ. The CDR3 is made up of 18 amino acids. The CDR3 sequence is CASSSKFRTSGGSYEQYF. CDR3 in DNA: TGTGCCAGCAGTTCCAAATTTCGGACTAGCGGGGGCTCCTACGAGCAGTACTTC.

This chain joins TRBV28 and TRBJ1-2; D remains unclear. There are 15 residues in the CDR3. The ends were cut back, 6 bases at V and 1 base at J, with 15 bases in the middle. Germline CDR1 and CDR2: MDHEN and SYDVKM. In DNA, the CDR3 is TGTGCCAGCAGCTCCCCTTTAATACGTAACTATGGCTACACCTTC. Protein product: CASSSPLIRNYGYTF.

The chain joins TRBV27 to TRBJ2-7, with D possibly called TRBD1 or TRBD2 (5 bases each). This CDR3 is 15 amino acids long. From germline, CDR1 is MNHEY and CDR2 SMNVEV (reference sequence). Trimming removed 3 bases at V and 0 bases at J, with 12 bases between. CDR3 amino acids: CASSFRAGSSYEQYF. For the CDR3, the DNA is TGTGCCAGCAGTTTCCGGGCAGGGAGCTCCTACGAGCAGTACTTC.

The chain combines TRBV28 with TRBJ1-5; 8 nucleotides agree with TRBD1. This CDR3 contains 15 residues. V lost 6 bases and J lost 5; bases outside the gene matches: 9. From germline, CDR1 is MDHEN and CDR2 SYDVKM. CDR3 DNA: TGTGCCAGCAGCCCCCCGGGACAGGCTTATCAGCCCCAGCATTTT. It specifies CASSPPGQAYQPQHF.